The 3 T cell receptor beta chains listed next were all sequenced from one sample in a study of blood T cell repertoires in COVID-19. The protocol was immunoSEQ multiplex PCR, while the TCRdb copy is restricted to in-frame clones and leaves out a portion. This table has roughly 250,000 clones, about 90% appearing once. Material for sequencing was PBMCs or T cells enriched from blood (not recorded which). These receptors originate from a woman aged 25 to 39 with acute COVID-19.

V and J are TRBV28 and TRBJ2-1; 8 bases fit TRBD2. V shed 4 bases, J shed 7 bases, and the junction held 9 bases outside the gene matches. CDR3 size: 15 residues. Germline CDR1 and CDR2: MDHEN and SYDVKM. In DNA, the CDR3 is TGTGCCAGCAGTTCCCAGCGGGGGTTGAGGAATGAGCAGTTCTTC. Translation gives CASSSQRGLRNEQFF. Variable domain in full (rest from reference TRBV28 and TRBJ2-1): DVKVTQSSRYLVKRTGEKVFLECVQDMDHENMFWYRQDPGLGLRLIYFSYDVKMKEKGDIPEGYSVSREKKERFSLILESASTNQTSMYLCASSSQRGLRNEQFFGPGTRLTVL.

This clone was observed once. The chain links TRBV5-1 to TRBJ2-2, with 8 bases lining up with TRBD2. Looked up from germline, CDR1 is SGHRS and CDR2 is YFSETQ. The CDR3 has 15 residues. Losses at the gene ends were 4 bases for V and 0 bases for J; bases not matched to a gene: 2. The CDR3 here is CASSPSGSNTGELFF. DNA for the CDR3: TGCGCCAGCAGCCCTAGCGGGTCGAACACCGGGGAGCTGTTTTTT. Combining the CDR3 with reference TRBV5-1 and TRBJ2-2 gives the whole variable domain KAGVTQTPRYLIKTRGQQVTLSCSPISGHRSVSWYQQTPGQGLQFLFEYFSETQRNKGNFPGRFSGRQFSNSRSEMNVSTLELGDSALYLCASSPSGSNTGELFFGEGSRLTVL.

This clone was recorded a few times. This rearrangement joins TRBV24-1 to TRBJ2-1, with D possibly being TRBD2 (6 bases). V was shortened by 5 bases and J by 0 bases, with 13 bases between the two germline ends. CDR3 length: 16 residues. Germline loops: CDR1 KGHDR, CDR2 SFDVKD. CDR3 region: CATSGGTYSSYNEQFF. CDR3 bases: TGTGCCACCAGTGGCGGGACTTATAGCTCCTACAATGAGCAGTTCTTC.